This TCR beta chain stems from a study of cytomegalovirus exposure and HLA in healthy donors. Across the study: T cells numbering about 180 million yielded some 110 million unique TCR beta sequences in an earlier analysis. Study-level results: In a later analysis, parvovirus B19, influenza, CMV and Epstein-Barr virus appeared linked to several top co-occurrence clusters.

PCR primers comprised 60 Vbeta and 13 Jbeta primers. The data were produced by immunoSEQ multiplex PCR, yet TCRdb's version contains in-frame clones alone and is incomplete. The top ten clones hold 5% to 6.5% of a sample with around 240,000 clones, roughly 82% of them seen once. Trimming left V 3 bases short and J 5 bases short, with 17 bases between. The germline V gene has CDR1 LNHDA and CDR2 SQIVND (reference sequence). The CDR3 consists of 17 residues. As for this clone: Antigen specificity is unknown.

The sample taken for sequencing was PBMCs. The sequence was collected from a woman aged 40 to 50 in good health and CMV-seropositive. The rearrangement links TRBV19 to TRBJ1-6; TRBD1 is a possible D gene (5 bases). Written as DNA, the CDR3 is TGTGCCAGTAGTATCGTAGCCCGAGGACAAAATAATTCACCCCTCCACTTT. Translated, it gives CASSIVARGQNNSPLHF.